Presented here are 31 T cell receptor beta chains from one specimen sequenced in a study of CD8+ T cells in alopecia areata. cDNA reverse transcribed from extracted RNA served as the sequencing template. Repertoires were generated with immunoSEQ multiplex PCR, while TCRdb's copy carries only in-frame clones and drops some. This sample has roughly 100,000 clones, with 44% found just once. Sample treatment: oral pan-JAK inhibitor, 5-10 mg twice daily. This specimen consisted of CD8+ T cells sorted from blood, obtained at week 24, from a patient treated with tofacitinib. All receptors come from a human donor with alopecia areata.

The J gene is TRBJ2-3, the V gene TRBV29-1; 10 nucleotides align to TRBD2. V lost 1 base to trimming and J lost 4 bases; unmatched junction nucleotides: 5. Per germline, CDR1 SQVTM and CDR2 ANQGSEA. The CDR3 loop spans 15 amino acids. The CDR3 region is CSVEGGLAGADTQYF. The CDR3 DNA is TGCAGCGTTGAAGGTGGGCTAGCGGGAGCAGATACGCAGTATTTT.

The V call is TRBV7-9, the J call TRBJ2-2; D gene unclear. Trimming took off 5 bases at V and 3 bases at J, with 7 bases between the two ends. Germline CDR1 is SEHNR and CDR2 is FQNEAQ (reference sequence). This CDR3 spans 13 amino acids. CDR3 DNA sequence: TGTGCCAGCAGCCCATTATACACCGGGGAGCTGTTTTTT. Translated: CASSPLYTGELFF.

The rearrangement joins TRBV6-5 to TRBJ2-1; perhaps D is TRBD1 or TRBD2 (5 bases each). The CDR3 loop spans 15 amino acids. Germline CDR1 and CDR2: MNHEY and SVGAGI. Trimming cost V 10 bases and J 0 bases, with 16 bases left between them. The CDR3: CATSLDGASYNEQFF. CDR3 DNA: TGTGCCACCTCCCTGGACGGGGCCTCCTACAATGAGCAGTTCTTC.

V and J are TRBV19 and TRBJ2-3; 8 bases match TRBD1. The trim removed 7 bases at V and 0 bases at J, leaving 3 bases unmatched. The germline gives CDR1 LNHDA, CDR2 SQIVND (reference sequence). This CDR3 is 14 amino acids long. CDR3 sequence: CASTDRGSTDTQYF. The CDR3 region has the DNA TGTGCCAGTACCGACAGGGGCAGCACAGATACGCAGTATTTT.

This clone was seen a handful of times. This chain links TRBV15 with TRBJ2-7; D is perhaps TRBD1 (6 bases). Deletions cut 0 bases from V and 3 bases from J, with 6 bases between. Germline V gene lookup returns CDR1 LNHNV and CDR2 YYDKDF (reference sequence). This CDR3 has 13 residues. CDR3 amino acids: CATSRDRGYEQYF. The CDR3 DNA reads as TGTGCCACCAGCAGAGACAGGGGCTACGAGCAGTACTTC.

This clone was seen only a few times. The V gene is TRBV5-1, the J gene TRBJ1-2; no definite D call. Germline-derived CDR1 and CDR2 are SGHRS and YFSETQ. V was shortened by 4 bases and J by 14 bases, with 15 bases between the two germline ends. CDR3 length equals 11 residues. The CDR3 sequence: CASSSSNLITF. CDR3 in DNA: TGCGCCAGCAGCAGCTCCAACCTTATAACCTTC.

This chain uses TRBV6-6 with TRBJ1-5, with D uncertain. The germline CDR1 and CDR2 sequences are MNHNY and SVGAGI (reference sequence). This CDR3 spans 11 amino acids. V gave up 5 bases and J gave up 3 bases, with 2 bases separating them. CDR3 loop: CASSNNQPQHF. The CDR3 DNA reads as TGTGCCAGCAGTAACAATCAGCCCCAGCATTTT.

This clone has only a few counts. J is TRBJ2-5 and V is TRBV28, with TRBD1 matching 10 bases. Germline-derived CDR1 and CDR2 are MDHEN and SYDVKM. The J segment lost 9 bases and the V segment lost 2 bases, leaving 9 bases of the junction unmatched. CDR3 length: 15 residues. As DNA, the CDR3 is TGTGCCAGCAGTTTAGGGGACAGGGGAGGTAGGGCCCAGTACTTC. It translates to CASSLGDRGGRAQYF.

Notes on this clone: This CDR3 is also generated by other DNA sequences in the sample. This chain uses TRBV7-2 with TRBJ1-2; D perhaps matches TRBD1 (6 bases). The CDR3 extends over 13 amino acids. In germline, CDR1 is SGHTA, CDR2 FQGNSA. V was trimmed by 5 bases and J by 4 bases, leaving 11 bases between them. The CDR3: CASSRGQLYGYTF. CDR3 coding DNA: TGTGCCAGCAGCCGCGGACAGCTCTATGGCTACACCTTC. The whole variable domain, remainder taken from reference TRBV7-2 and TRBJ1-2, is GAGVSQSPSNKVTEKGKDVELRCDPISGHTALYWYRQSLGQGLEFLIYFQGNSAPDKSGLPSDRFSAERTGGSVSTLTIQRTQQEDSAVYLCASSRGQLYGYTFGSGTRLTVV.

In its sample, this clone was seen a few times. CDR3 nucleotide sequence: TGTGCCAGCAGTACGGGACAGGGTTACGAGCAGTACTTC. It codes for CASSTGQGYEQYF. This chain uses TRBV25-1 with TRBJ2-7; 9 bases map to TRBD1. CDR3 length equals 13 residues. The J segment lost 4 bases and the V segment lost 5 bases, leaving 3 bases of the junction unmatched. Germline V lookup: CDR1 MGHDK, CDR2 SYGVNS.

The DNA of the CDR3 is TGTGCCTGGAGTGTTGGGGCAAGCTCCTACAATGAGCAGTTCTTC. Encoded protein: CAWSVGASSYNEQFF. V is TRBV30 and J is TRBJ2-1; possible D gene TRBD1, 5 bases. The V end lost 0 bases, the J end lost 0 bases, and 9 bases lay between the germline ends. The CDR3 covers 15 residues. Germline CDR1 and CDR2: GTSNPN and SVGIG (reference sequence).

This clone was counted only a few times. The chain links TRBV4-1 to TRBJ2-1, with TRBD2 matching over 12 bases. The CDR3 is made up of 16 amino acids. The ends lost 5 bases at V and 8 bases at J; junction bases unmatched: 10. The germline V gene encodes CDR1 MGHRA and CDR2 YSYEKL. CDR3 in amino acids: CASSYLTSGSSDEQFF. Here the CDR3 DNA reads TGCGCCAGCAGCTACTTGACTAGCGGGAGCTCTGATGAGCAGTTCTTC.

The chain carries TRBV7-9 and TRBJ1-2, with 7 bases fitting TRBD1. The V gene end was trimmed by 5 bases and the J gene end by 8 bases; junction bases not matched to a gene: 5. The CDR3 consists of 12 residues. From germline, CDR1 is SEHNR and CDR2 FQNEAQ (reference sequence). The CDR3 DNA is TGTGCCAGCAGCCTAGGGGGCCGCGGCTACACCTTC. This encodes CASSLGGRGYTF.

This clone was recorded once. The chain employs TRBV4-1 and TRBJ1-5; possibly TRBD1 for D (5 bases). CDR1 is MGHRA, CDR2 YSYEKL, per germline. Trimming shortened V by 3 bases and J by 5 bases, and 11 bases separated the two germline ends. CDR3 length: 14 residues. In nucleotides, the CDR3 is TGCGCCAGCAGCCAGATAGGGGTGCATCAGCCCCAGCATTTT. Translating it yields CASSQIGVHQPQHF.

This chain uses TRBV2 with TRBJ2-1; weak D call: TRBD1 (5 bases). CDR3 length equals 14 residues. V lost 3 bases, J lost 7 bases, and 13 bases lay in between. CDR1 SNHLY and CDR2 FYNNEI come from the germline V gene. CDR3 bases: TGTGCCAGCAGTGACCCTGGGGCCGAGAATGAGCAGTTCTTC. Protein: CASSDPGAENEQFF. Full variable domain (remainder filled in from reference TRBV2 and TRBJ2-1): EPEVTQTPSHQVTQMGQEVILRCVPISNHLYFYWYRQILGQKVEFLVSFYNNEISEKSEIFDDQFSVERPDGSNFTLKIRSTKLEDSAMYFCASSDPGAENEQFFGPGTRLTVL.

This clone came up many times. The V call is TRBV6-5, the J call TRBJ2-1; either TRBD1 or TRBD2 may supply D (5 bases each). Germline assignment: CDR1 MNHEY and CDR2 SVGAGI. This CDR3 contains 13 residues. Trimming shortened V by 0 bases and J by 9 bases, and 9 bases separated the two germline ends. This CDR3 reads CASSYSRGGEQFF. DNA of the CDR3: TGTGCCAGCAGTTACTCGAGGGGCGGTGAGCAGTTCTTC.

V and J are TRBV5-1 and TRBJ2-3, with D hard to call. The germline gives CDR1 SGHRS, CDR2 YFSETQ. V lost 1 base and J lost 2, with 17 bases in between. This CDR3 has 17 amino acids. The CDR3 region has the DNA TGCGCCAGCAGCTTGAAGGACGGGTCCCCCCTCACAGATACGCAGTATTTT. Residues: CASSLKDGSPLTDTQYF. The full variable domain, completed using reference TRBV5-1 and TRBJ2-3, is KAGVTQTPRYLIKTRGQQVTLSCSPISGHRSVSWYQQTPGQGLQFLFEYFSETQRNKGNFPGRFSGRQFSNSRSEMNVSTLELGDSALYLCASSLKDGSPLTDTQYFGPGTRLTVL.

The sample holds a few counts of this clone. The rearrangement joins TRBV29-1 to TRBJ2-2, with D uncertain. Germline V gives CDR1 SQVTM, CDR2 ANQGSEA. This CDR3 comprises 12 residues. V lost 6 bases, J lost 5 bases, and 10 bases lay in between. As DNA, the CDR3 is TGCAGCGTCGTAACACGGACCGGGGAGCTGTTTTTT. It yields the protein CSVVTRTGELFF.

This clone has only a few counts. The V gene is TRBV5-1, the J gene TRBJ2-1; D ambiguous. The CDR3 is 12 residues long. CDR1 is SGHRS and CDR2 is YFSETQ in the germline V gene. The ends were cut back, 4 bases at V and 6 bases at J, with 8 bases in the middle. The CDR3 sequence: CASSHLGNEQFF. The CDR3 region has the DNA TGCGCCAGCAGCCATTTGGGCAATGAGCAGTTCTTC.

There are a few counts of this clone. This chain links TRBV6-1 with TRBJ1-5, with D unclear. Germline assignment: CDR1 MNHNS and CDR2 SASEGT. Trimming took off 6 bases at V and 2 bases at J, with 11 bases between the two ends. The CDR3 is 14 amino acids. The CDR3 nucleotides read TGTGCCAGCAGAGCACCCTTGGGCAATCAGCCCCAGCATTTT. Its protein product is CASRAPLGNQPQHF.

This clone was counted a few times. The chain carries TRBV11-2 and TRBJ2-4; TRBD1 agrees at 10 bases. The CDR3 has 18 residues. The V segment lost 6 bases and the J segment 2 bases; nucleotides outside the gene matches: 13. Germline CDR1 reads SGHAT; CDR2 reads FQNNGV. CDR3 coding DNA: TGTGCCAGCAGAACCGGGACAGGGGTTCCCATATCCAAAAACATTCAGTACTTC. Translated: CASRTGTGVPISKNIQYF.

The CDR3 protein is CASSSGAEKLFF. CDR3 nucleotides: TGTGCCAGCAGCTCCGGAGCGGAAAAACTGTTTTTT. The chain has TRBV7-9 and TRBJ1-4; D is unresolved. The CDR3 contains 12 residues. Trimming left V 4 bases short and J 8 bases short, with 8 bases between. Germline CDR1 SEHNR, CDR2 FQNEAQ (reference sequence).

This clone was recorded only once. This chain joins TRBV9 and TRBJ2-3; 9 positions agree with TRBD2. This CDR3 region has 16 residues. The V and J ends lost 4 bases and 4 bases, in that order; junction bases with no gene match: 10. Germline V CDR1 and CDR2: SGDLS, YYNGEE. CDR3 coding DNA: TGTGCCAGCAGCCCCGCGGGGGGGGAGGGACCAGATACGCAGTATTTT. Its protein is CASSPAGGEGPDTQYF.

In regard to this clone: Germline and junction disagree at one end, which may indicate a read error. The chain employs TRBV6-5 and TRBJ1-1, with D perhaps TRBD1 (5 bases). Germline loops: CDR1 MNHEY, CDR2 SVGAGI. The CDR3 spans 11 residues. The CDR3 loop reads CASRDVRGWDF. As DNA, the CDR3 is TGTGCCAGCAGGGACGTGAGGGGTTGGGACTTT.

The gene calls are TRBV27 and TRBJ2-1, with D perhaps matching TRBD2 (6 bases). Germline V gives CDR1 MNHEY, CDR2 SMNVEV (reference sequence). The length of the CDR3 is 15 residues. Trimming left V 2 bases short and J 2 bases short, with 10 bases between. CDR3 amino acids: CASSLDAGTYNEQFF. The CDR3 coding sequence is TGTGCCAGCAGTTTAGATGCGGGAACCTACAATGAGCAGTTCTTC.

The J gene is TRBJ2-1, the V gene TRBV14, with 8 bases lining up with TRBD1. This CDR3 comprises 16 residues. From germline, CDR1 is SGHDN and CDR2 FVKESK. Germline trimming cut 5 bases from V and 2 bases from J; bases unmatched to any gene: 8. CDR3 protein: CASSFFTGGPYNEQFF. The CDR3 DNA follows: TGTGCCAGCAGCTTTTTTACAGGGGGACCCTACAATGAGCAGTTCTTC.

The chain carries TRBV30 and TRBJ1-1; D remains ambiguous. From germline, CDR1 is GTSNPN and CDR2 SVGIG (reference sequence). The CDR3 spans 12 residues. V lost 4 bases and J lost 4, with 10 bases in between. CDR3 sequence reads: CAWTPVGTEAFF. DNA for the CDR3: TGTGCCTGGACCCCGGTTGGCACTGAAGCTTTCTTT.

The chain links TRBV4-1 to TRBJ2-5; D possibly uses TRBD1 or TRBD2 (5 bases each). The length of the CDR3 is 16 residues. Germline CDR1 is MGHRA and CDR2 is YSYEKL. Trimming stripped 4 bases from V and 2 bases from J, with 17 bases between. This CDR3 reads CASSLSAGTRQETQYF. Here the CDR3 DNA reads TGCGCCAGCAGCCTCTCCGCAGGGACCCGTCAAGAGACCCAGTACTTC.

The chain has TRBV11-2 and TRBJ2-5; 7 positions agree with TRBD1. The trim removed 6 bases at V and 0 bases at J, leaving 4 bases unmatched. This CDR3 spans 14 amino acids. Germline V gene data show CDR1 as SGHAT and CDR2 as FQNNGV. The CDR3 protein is CASRMTGNQETQYF. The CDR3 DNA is TGTGCCAGCAGGATGACAGGGAACCAAGAGACCCAGTACTTC.

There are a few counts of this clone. The CDR3: CASSLGTGSNEQYF. In DNA form, the CDR3 reads TGTGCCAGCAGTTTAGGGACAGGGTCAAACGAGCAGTACTTC. The rearrangement joins TRBV28 to TRBJ2-7; TRBD1 matches 9 bases. The CDR3 totals 14 residues. J was trimmed by 5 bases and V by 2 bases; bases with no gene match: 4. In germline, CDR1 is MDHEN, CDR2 SYDVKM.

The CDR3 region is CASSLIRTVSTDTQYF. CDR3 in DNA: TGTGCCAGCAGTTTAATCAGGACAGTAAGCACAGATACGCAGTATTTT. This chain joins TRBV28 and TRBJ2-3; weak D call: TRBD1 (6 bases). Per germline, CDR1 MDHEN and CDR2 SYDVKM. The CDR3 is made up of 16 amino acids. V lost 2 bases and J 0 bases, leaving 12 bases between the germline ends.